This T cell receptor beta chain emerged from a study of blood T cells in healthy people across ages. Study-wide points: Naive T cell percentage showed a strong correlation with the diversity of TCR beta.

It was with a sample-barcoded 5' primer and a J-beta primer mix that a second PCR of roughly 6 to 12 cycles was run. Each of the cDNA molecules was tagged by a template-switch adaptor with 12 random nucleotides. Via MiXCR, TCRdb re-called the 5' RACE reads, giving one row per CDR3 protein. The sample includes 750,000 to 950,000 distinct CDR3 sequences, around a quarter seen only once; the top ten take less than 3.5%. This clonotype was observed a handful of times. Its antigen is undetermined. PBMCs were isolated at a quantity of at least 7 million per sample. The data were also submitted as part of a second study, on T cells of mothers and their children. That source reports: Donation was provided by three healthy Caucasian mothers along with their six children.

The specimen sequenced was blood. The receptor comes from a boy between 10 and 17 years old in good health.

The CDR3 nucleotides are TGTGCCAGACGAGTTGAGGTAACAGCCCCCTACGAGCAGTACTTC. Amino acid sequence: CARRVEVTAPYEQYF. This chain joins TRBV6-4 and TRBJ2-5, with unresolved D. The end of the DNA fits TRBJ2-7 better, so the J call may be wrong. Germline-derived CDR1 and CDR2 are MRHNA and SNTAGT. The CDR3 extends over 15 amino acids.